The rows below give T cell receptor beta chains drawn from one sample of a study of T cell responses to AZD1222 COVID-19 vaccine. Sequencing was performed with immunoSEQ multiplex PCR; in TCRdb, only in-frame clones are kept and a portion is missing. The sample lists 95,000 to 100,000 clones; around 83% were seen once. This specimen consisted of peripheral blood, obtained on day 0 of AZD1222 vaccination. The receptors originated from an adult in good health. CDR3s include the opening cysteine and the closing phenylalanine or tryptophan. D genes are given only for firm matches. The listing skips clone size in some rows; elsewhere it reads once, few, many or a size class.

d_call | clone_size | j_call | v_call | cdr3_aa | cdr3_nt
TRBD1 | . | TRBJ1-1 | TRBV6-5 | CASSLQGPENTEAFF | TGTGCCAGCAGTCTACAGGGGCCGGAGAACACTGAAGCTTTCTTT
. | few | TRBJ2-5 | TRBV19 | CASSRGNQETQYF | TGTGCCAGTAGTAGGGGGAATCAAGAGACCCAGTACTTC
. | . | TRBJ1-4 | TRBV6-6 | CASSYIGSQKLFF | TGTGCCAGCAGTTACATTGGAAGCCAAAAACTGTTTTTT
TRBD1 | . | TRBJ1-1 | TRBV10-3 | CAISLGQGALGTEAFF | TGTGCCATCAGTCTAGGACAGGGGGCGCTTGGCACTGAAGCTTTCTTT
. | . | TRBJ1-2 | TRBV12-3/TRBV12-4 | CASSFETHYGYTF | TGTGCCAGCAGTTTCGAGACTCACTATGGCTACACCTTC
. | . | TRBJ2-1 | TRBV4-3 | CASSQRSGNEQFF | TGCGCCAGCAGCCAACGAAGCGGGAATGAGCAGTTCTTC
TRBD1 | . | TRBJ1-1 | TRBV27 | CASYLRGLSTEAFF | TGTGCCAGCTACCTGAGGGGGCTGAGCACTGAAGCTTTCTTT
. | . | TRBJ1-1 | TRBV7-2 | CASSSRREGLNTEAFF | TGTGCCAGCAGCTCCCGGAGGGAAGGCTTGAACACTGAAGCTTTCTTT
. | . | TRBJ1-3 | TRBV2 | CASRQLASSGNTIYF | TGTGCCAGCCGGCAACTCGCAAGCTCTGGAAACACCATATATTTT
. | . | TRBJ1-3 | TRBV7-8 | CASSSREGGNTIYF | TGTGCCAGCAGCAGCCGGGAAGGTGGAAACACCATATATTTT
TRBD1 | . | TRBJ1-2 | TRBV19 | CASGTGTGGEGYTF | TGTGCCAGTGGCACTGGGACAGGGGGGGAAGGCTACACCTTC
. | once | TRBJ2-1 | TRBV9 | CASSVVGHEQFF | TGTGCCAGCAGCGTAGTAGGCCATGAGCAGTTCTTC
TRBD1 | once | TRBJ2-7 | TRBV19 | CASSTRDRVYEQYF | TGTGCCAGTAGTACCCGGGACAGGGTATACGAGCAGTACTTC
TRBD2 | . | TRBJ2-7 | TRBV28 | CASREIAGAYEQYF | TGTGCCAGCAGAGAAATAGCGGGAGCCTACGAGCAGTACTTC
. | . | TRBJ2-1 | TRBV5-1 | CASSLGGEGYNEQFF | TGCGCCAGCAGCTTGGGAGGGGAAGGGTACAATGAGCAGTTCTTC
TRBD1 | once | TRBJ1-2 | TRBV19 | CASSEQGARNYGYTF | TGTGCCAGTAGTGAACAGGGGGCGCGAAACTATGGCTACACCTTC
. | few | TRBJ2-5 | TRBV11-2 | CASSLERQETQYF | TGTGCCAGCAGCTTAGAACGCCAAGAGACCCAGTACTTC
TRBD2 | . | TRBJ2-7 | TRBV7-2 | CASSLVGGSGSYEQYF | TGTGCCAGCAGCTTAGTGGGCGGGAGTGGGTCCTACGAGCAGTACTTC